The T cell receptor (beta chain) described here comes from a study of T cells after posttransplantation cyclophosphamide. Generated by immunoSEQ multiplex PCR, the TCRdb table keeps only in-frame clones and is missing some. The table lists 35,000 to 40,000 clones, with no singletons. The germline V gene encodes CDR1 GTSNPN and CDR2 SVGIG (reference sequence). V was cut by 1 base and J by 1 base, with 7 bases left in between. CDR3 size: 13 residues. This clone came up many times. The TCR was taken from a man aged 45 to 65 in good health, CMV-negative, and a related stem cell transplant donor. V gene TRBV30 combines with J gene TRBJ1-1; no firm D call. Sequencing used PBMCs. The CDR3 is CAWSGAGNTEAFF. The CDR3 DNA reads TGTGCCTGGAGTGGGGCGGGGAACACTGAAGCTTTCTTT.